Each of the 28 T cell receptor beta chains below was sequenced from the same sample in a study of Ad26.COV2.S vaccination and SARS-CoV-2 variants. Regarding treatment: about 20 received Ad26.COV2.S at low or high dose, single or two shots; a few received placebo; per-sample allocation not given. All samples were drawn on day 63, counting from the first vaccine or placebo injection. TCRdb's copy holds only in-frame clones and misses some; the assay was immunoSEQ multiplex PCR. The sample shows hundreds of thousands of clones, 87% of them seen only once. The sample here was peripheral blood, taken in a trial of Ad26.COV2.S vaccine versus placebo. The receptors here all came from a person aged 18 to 59 who received the Ad26.COV2.S COVID-19 vaccine or a placebo.

The J gene is TRBJ1-5, the V gene TRBV4-1; D ambiguous. The CDR3 spans 12 residues. Germline values: CDR1 MGHRA, CDR2 YSYEKL. Trimming removed 1 base from V and 5 bases from J, with 3 bases in between. The CDR3 sequence is CASSQVDQPQHF. The CDR3 nucleotides are TGCGCCAGCAGCCAAGTAGATCAGCCCCAGCATTTT.

V usage is TRBV19 and J usage is TRBJ1-1; 10 bases are shared with TRBD1. V lost 2 bases and J lost 7; bases outside the gene matches: 10. The CDR3 runs 16 residues. CDR1 is LNHDA, CDR2 SQIVND, per germline (reference sequence). The CDR3 is CASSIRAGDRGSEAFF. CDR3 DNA: TGTGCCAGTAGTATACGGGCGGGGGACAGGGGAAGTGAAGCTTTCTTT.

The V gene is TRBV18, the J gene TRBJ2-3; D gene uncertain. Per germline, CDR1 KGHSH and CDR2 LQKENI. The length of the CDR3 is 14 residues. The V end lost 3 bases, the J end lost 5 bases, and 12 bases lay between the germline ends. The CDR3 protein is CASSPVRSEDTQYF. CDR3 coding DNA: TGTGCCAGCTCACCGGTCAGGTCGGAAGATACGCAGTATTTT.

This clone was seen only a few times. V gene TRBV27 combines with J gene TRBJ1-6, with D perhaps TRBD1 (5 bases). CDR3 size: 15 residues. Looked up from germline, CDR1 is MNHEY and CDR2 is SMNVEV (reference sequence). Trimming removed 7 bases from V and 7 bases from J, with 17 bases in between. The CDR3 region is CASTLGGGGNSPLHF. As DNA, the CDR3 is TGTGCCAGCACCCTTGGGGGGGGTGGAAATTCACCCCTCCACTTT.

The rearrangement uses TRBV18 and TRBJ2-2; D not certain. Trimming left V 0 bases short and J 1 base short, with 3 bases between. Germline lookup yields CDR1 KGHSH and CDR2 LQKENI. CDR3 length: 14 amino acids. DNA for the CDR3: TGTGCCAGCTCACCACCGCTGAACACCGGGGAGCTGTTTTTT. This translates into CASSPPLNTGELFF.

V usage is TRBV9 and J usage is TRBJ2-1; no reliable D call. Trimming left V 4 bases short and J 5 bases short, with 13 bases between. The V gene's germline CDR1 is SGDLS and CDR2 YYNGEE. The CDR3 covers 14 residues. The CDR3 bases are TGTGCCAGCAGCTCTCCGGATAGGGACAATGAGCAGTTCTTC. Amino acids: CASSSPDRDNEQFF.

J is TRBJ2-2 and V is TRBV18; TRBD1 is a possible D gene (6 bases). The V gene's germline CDR1 is KGHSH and CDR2 LQKENI. V gave up 3 bases and J gave up 1 base, with 6 bases separating them. This CDR3 comprises 14 residues. CDR3 in DNA: TGTGCCAGCTCACCGGACAGGAACACCGGGGAGCTGTTTTTT. Protein: CASSPDRNTGELFF.

This clone was counted only a few times. The chain is built from TRBV28 and TRBJ1-5; D ambiguous. This CDR3 is 13 amino acids long. Germline CDR1 reads MDHEN; CDR2 reads SYDVKM. V gave up 3 bases and J gave up 7 bases, with 10 bases separating them. The CDR3 DNA follows: TGTGCCAGCAGTTTTCCCCCGGGGCAGCCCCAGCATTTT. Protein: CASSFPPGQPQHF.

The J gene is TRBJ1-3, the V gene TRBV18; D remains ambiguous. This CDR3 spans 13 amino acids. Germline CDR1 KGHSH, CDR2 LQKENI. Trimming cost V 3 bases and J 4 bases, with 7 bases left between them. CDR3: CASSPTWGNTIYF. CDR3 DNA: TGTGCCAGCTCACCCACATGGGGAAACACCATATATTTT. The whole variable domain, remainder taken from reference TRBV18 and TRBJ1-3, is NAGVMQNPRHLVRRRGQEARLRCSPMKGHSHVYWYRQLPEEGLKFMVYLQKENIIDESGMPKERFSAEFPKEGPSILRIQQVVRGDSAAYFCASSPTWGNTIYFGEGSWLTVV.

The CDR3 nucleotides are TGCGCCAGCAGCCAGACGGAGTTGCCTCAAGAGACCCAGTACTTC. Its translation: CASSQTELPQETQYF. This chain connects TRBV4-1 to TRBJ2-5; D is unresolved. With 3 bases removed from V and 2 bases from J, the gap between germline ends came to 13 bases. Germline lookup yields CDR1 MGHRA and CDR2 YSYEKL. The CDR3 runs 15 residues.

The chain employs TRBV30 and TRBJ1-5; the D gene is possibly TRBD1 (6 bases). V was trimmed by 0 bases and J by 4 bases, leaving 13 bases between them. Germline values: CDR1 GTSNPN, CDR2 SVGIG (reference sequence). This CDR3 has 15 residues. CDR3 sequence: CAWSVPGDGNQPQHF. The CDR3, as DNA: TGTGCCTGGAGTGTACCAGGGGATGGGAATCAGCCCCAGCATTTT. The complete variable domain, with remaining parts taken from reference TRBV30 and TRBJ1-5, reads SQTIHQWPATLVQPVGSPLSLECTVEGTSNPNLYWYRQAAGRGLQLLFYSVGIGQISSEVPQNLSASRPQDRQFILSSKKLLLSDSGFYLCAWSVPGDGNQPQHFGDGTRLSIL.

The chain links TRBV14 to TRBJ2-3; D unresolved. The CDR3 runs to 11 residues. Germline loops: CDR1 SGHDN, CDR2 FVKESK. V was trimmed by 3 bases and J by 2 bases, leaving 0 bases between them. In DNA form, the CDR3 reads TGTGCCAGCAGCCACACAGATACGCAGTATTTT. Translated: CASSHTDTQYF. The variable domain in full, completed from reference TRBV14 and TRBJ2-3, reads EAGVTQFPSHSVIEKGQTVTLRCDPISGHDNLYWYRRVMGKEIKFLLHFVKESKQDESGMPNNRFLAERTGGTYSTLKVQPAELEDSGVYFCASSHTDTQYFGPGTRLTVL.

Here the CDR3 DNA reads TGTGCCAGCAGCTGGGAGGGGTTTAGGAATTCACCCCTCCACTTT. Translating gives CASSWEGFRNSPLHF. This chain uses TRBV7-9 with TRBJ1-6; D might be TRBD1 (5 bases). Germline CDR1 SEHNR, CDR2 FQNEAQ (reference sequence). The CDR3 extends over 15 amino acids. V lost 4 bases and J 7 bases, leaving 14 bases between the germline ends. The entire variable domain, with the rest obtained from reference TRBV7-9 and TRBJ1-6, is as follows: DTGVSQNPRHKITKRGQNVTFRCDPISEHNRLYWYRQTLGQGPEFLTYFQNEAQLEKSRLLSDRFSAERPKGSFSTLEIQRTEQGDSAMYLCASSWEGFRNSPLHFGNGTRLTVT.

V gene TRBV27 combines with J gene TRBJ2-7; no clear D gene. Germline assignment: CDR1 MNHEY and CDR2 SMNVEV (reference sequence). V was pared by 3 bases and J by 0 bases, with 6 bases between. This CDR3 has 13 amino acids. The DNA for the CDR3 is TGTGCCAGCAGTTTTTCTTTCTCCTACGAGCAGTACTTC. Protein sequence: CASSFSFSYEQYF.

V gene TRBV29-1 combines with J gene TRBJ2-3, with 12 positions matching TRBD2. The CDR3 totals 14 residues. The trim removed 4 bases at V and 10 bases at J, leaving 9 bases unmatched. Looked up from germline, CDR1 is SQVTM and CDR2 is ANQGSEA. The DNA of the CDR3 is TGCAGCGTTGTTCCTAGCGGGGGGGCTGGGGCGCAGTATTTT. This translates into CSVVPSGGAGAQYF.

The V call is TRBV11-2, the J call TRBJ1-3; D is possibly TRBD1 (5 bases). The CDR3 sequence is 17 residues long. Looked up from germline, CDR1 is SGHAT and CDR2 is FQNNGV. V lost 1 base to trimming and J lost 0 bases, with 13 bases between them. CDR3 nucleotide sequence: TGTGCCAGCAGCTTAGTCGGAGCGGGACTCTCTGGAAACACCATATATTTT. This translates into CASSLVGAGLSGNTIYF.

V usage is TRBV4-2 and J usage is TRBJ2-2, with D unclear. CDR1 LGHNA and CDR2 YNFKEQ come from the germline V gene. The length of the CDR3 is 14 residues. V lost 0 bases and J 5 bases, leaving 7 bases between the germline ends. As DNA, the CDR3 is TGTGCCAGCAGCCAAGATTCCCGAACCGGGGAGCTGTTTTTT. Amino acids: CASSQDSRTGELFF.

CDR3 protein: CASSIWTTNTEAFF. As DNA, the CDR3 is TGTGCCAGTAGTATCTGGACAACTAACACTGAAGCTTTCTTT. V is TRBV19 and J is TRBJ1-1; tentative D call: TRBD1 (5 bases). Deletions cut 3 bases from V and 2 bases from J, with 10 bases between. CDR3 length: 14 residues. Germline V gene lookup returns CDR1 LNHDA and CDR2 SQIVND (reference sequence).

The gene calls are TRBV3-1 (or the pseudogene TRBV3-2) and TRBJ1-3, with D tentatively TRBD1 (5 bases). This CDR3 has 16 residues. Trimming left V 3 bases short and J 0 bases short, with 12 bases between. Germline lookup yields CDR1 LGHDT and CDR2 YNNKEL (reference sequence). This chain's CDR3 is CASSHDRDYSGNTIYF. CDR3 DNA: TGTGCCAGCAGCCACGATCGGGACTACTCTGGAAACACCATATATTTT.

This clone was counted once. Other DNA sequences in the same sample also yield this CDR3. The chain couples TRBV7-9 to TRBJ1-5; D is perhaps TRBD1 (5 bases). CDR3 size: 13 residues. V shed 1 base and J shed 6 bases, with 7 bases lying between them. Germline values: CDR1 SEHNR, CDR2 FQNEAQ (reference sequence). The CDR3 loop reads CASSLGGSQPQHF. DNA of the CDR3: TGTGCCAGCAGCTTAGGGGGGAGTCAGCCCCAGCATTTT.

The chain carries TRBV6-1 and TRBJ2-3, with D perhaps assigned TRBD1 or TRBD2 (5 bases each). Trimming stripped 1 base from V and 8 bases from J, with 13 bases between. Germline-derived CDR1 and CDR2 are MNHNS and SASEGT. The CDR3 extends over 14 amino acids. CDR3 in amino acids: CASSEVEGLGTQYF. The CDR3 DNA is TGTGCCAGCAGTGAAGTAGAGGGGTTGGGTACGCAGTATTTT.

This chain uses TRBV23-1 with TRBJ2-7, with 7 bases lining up with TRBD1. TRBV23-1 is annotated as an ORF whose role is uncertain. J was trimmed by 3 bases and V by 0 bases; bases with no gene match: 8. The CDR3 loop spans 16 amino acids. The DNA of the CDR3 is TGCGCCAGCAGTCAATCTTGGGGACAGATTAACTACGAGCAGTACTTC. Amino acids: CASSQSWGQINYEQYF.

The chain joins TRBV7-9 to TRBJ2-1; the D is unclear. Germline V gene data show CDR1 as SEHNR and CDR2 as FQNEAQ (reference sequence). Trimming took off 2 bases at V and 11 bases at J, with 22 bases between the two ends. This CDR3 comprises 16 residues. The chain's CDR3 is CASSLFRSPDHSQQFF. CDR3 DNA: TGTGCCAGCAGCTTATTTAGGTCACCGGACCATTCTCAGCAGTTCTTC.

This chain joins TRBV4-1 and TRBJ2-1; D gene unclear. Germline V gene sequence: CDR1 MGHRA, CDR2 YSYEKL. The CDR3 length is 13 residues. V was trimmed by 0 bases and J by 5 bases, leaving 5 bases between them. In DNA, the CDR3 is TGCGCCAGCAGCCAAGATCAGAACAATGAGCAGTTCTTC. Encoded protein: CASSQDQNNEQFF.

This rearrangement joins TRBV6-4 to TRBJ1-2; perhaps TRBD1 as D (5 bases). CDR1 is MRHNA and CDR2 is SNTAGT in the germline V gene. CDR3 length equals 13 residues. With 5 bases removed from V and 4 bases from J, the gap between germline ends came to 11 bases. For the CDR3, the DNA is TGTGCCAGCAGTCCGGGACCTTCCTATGGCTACACCTTC. Translating gives CASSPGPSYGYTF.

The V and J genes are TRBV4-3 and TRBJ1-1; no clear D. The V end lost 0 bases, the J end lost 1 base, and 9 bases lay between the germline ends. CDR3 size: 15 residues. Germline V CDR1 and CDR2: LGHNA, YSLEER. DNA for the CDR3: TGCGCCAGCAGCCAAGATGTCCCCCAGAACACTGAAGCTTTCTTT. Its translation is CASSQDVPQNTEAFF.

This clone has more than one count but fewer than ten. The DNA for the CDR3 is TGTGCCAGCAGCCAGGAGCGGGGGGGCTTGCCCGGGGAGCTGTTTTTT. Translated, it gives CASSQERGGLPGELFF. V usage is TRBV4-2 and J usage is TRBJ2-2, with 10 bases that match TRBD2. Germline CDR1 reads LGHNA; CDR2 reads YNFKEQ. The CDR3 covers 16 residues. V shed 3 bases and J 6 bases; nucleotides not matched to a gene: 7.

The V gene is TRBV4-2, the J gene TRBJ2-7; D may be TRBD1 (6 bases). V shed 0 bases and J shed 4 bases, with 19 bases lying between them. The V gene's germline CDR1 is LGHNA and CDR2 YNFKEQ. The CDR3 covers 17 residues. The CDR3 protein is CASSQDRDTQEDYEQYF. The CDR3 DNA follows: TGTGCCAGCAGCCAAGATAGGGACACCCAGGAGGATTACGAGCAGTACTTC.